Presented here are 26 T cell receptor beta chains from one specimen sequenced in a study of OX40 agonist ivuxolimab in advanced cancers. Sequencing was performed with immunoSEQ multiplex PCR; in TCRdb, only in-frame clones are kept and a portion is missing. The table has approximately 47,000 clones, around 90% seen once. Source: CD4+ or CD8+ T cells sorted from blood, taken in a trial of the OX40 agonist ivuxolimab. The receptor set was obtained from an adult with an advanced solid tumor such as melanoma, head and neck, liver or kidney cancer.

V and J are TRBV27 and TRBJ2-7, with 9 bases identical to TRBD1. V lost 2 bases, J lost 3 bases, and 2 bases stayed unmatched. The CDR3 loop spans 14 amino acids. Germline V gene sequence: CDR1 MNHEY, CDR2 SMNVEV (reference sequence). CDR3 DNA sequence: TGTGCCAGCAGTTTAGGGGACAGGGTCTACGAGCAGTACTTC. It yields the protein CASSLGDRVYEQYF.

This clone was counted only a few times. This chain uses TRBV7-3 with TRBJ2-3; D ambiguous. Germline loops: CDR1 SGHTA, CDR2 FQGTGA. The CDR3 covers 17 residues. V lost 1 base and J lost 0, with 14 bases in between. The CDR3 loop reads CASSLNPGVASTDTQYF. In DNA, the CDR3 is TGTGCCAGCAGCTTAAACCCGGGCGTCGCTAGCACAGATACGCAGTATTTT.

The genes are TRBV9 and TRBJ2-7; a weak D match, TRBD2 (5 bases). Trimming pared 0 bases from V and 9 bases from J, leaving 16 bases between. CDR1 and CDR2 (germline): SGDLS, YYNGEE. This CDR3 has 14 residues. The CDR3 nucleotides are TGTGCCAGCAGCGTAGGAGGGTTGGTCCAACCGCAGTACTTC. Its protein is CASSVGGLVQPQYF.

Concerning this clone: Other nucleotide sequences from this sample produce the same CDR3. This rearrangement joins TRBV7-7 to TRBJ2-7, with a possible D match to TRBD1 (6 bases). Germline V CDR1 and CDR2: SSHAT, FNYEAQ (reference sequence). The V end was cut by 0 bases, the J end by 5 bases, with 8 bases between. CDR3 length equals 13 residues. This chain's CDR3 is CASSLAQGDEQYF. The CDR3 DNA reads as TGTGCCAGCAGCTTAGCACAGGGAGACGAGCAGTACTTC.

V gene TRBV4-1 combines with J gene TRBJ2-7; no reliable D call. Germline V gene data show CDR1 as MGHRA and CDR2 as YSYEKL. CDR3 size: 14 residues. Trimming removed 0 bases at V and 6 bases at J, with 12 bases between. Here the CDR3 DNA reads TGCGCCAGCAGCCAAGATCCTACATACGTCGAGCAGTACTTC. Translation: CASSQDPTYVEQYF.

This rearrangement joins TRBV7-6 to TRBJ2-1, with TRBD2 identical over 11 bases. CDR3 length: 16 amino acids. Trimming at V came to 5 bases and at J to 6 bases, leaving 9 bases not matched to a gene. CDR1 and CDR2 (germline): SGHVS, FNYEAQ. CDR3 DNA sequence: TGTGCCAGCAGCGGTAGCGGGAGGGCCAATTCCAATGAGCAGTTCTTC. The encoded protein is CASSGSGRANSNEQFF.

This clone occurred once. The chain has TRBV6-5 and TRBJ2-7, with a weak D call TRBD1 (6 bases). CDR1 is MNHEY and CDR2 is SVGAGI in the germline V gene. The CDR3 consists of 11 residues. Deletions cut 5 bases from V and 5 bases from J, with 7 bases between. In DNA, the CDR3 is TGTGCCAGCAGTAACAGGGACGAGCAGTACTTC. Amino acids: CASSNRDEQYF.

The J gene is TRBJ1-6, the V gene TRBV6-4; TRBD1 matches at 7 bases. Germline V lookup: CDR1 MRHNA, CDR2 SNTAGT. This CDR3 comprises 14 residues. Trimming removed 6 bases from V and 8 bases from J; junction bases left unmatched: 7. CDR3 coding DNA: TGTGCCAGCAGCCCGACAGGGTTCGATTCACCCCTCCACTTT. Amino acid sequence: CASSPTGFDSPLHF.

The chain carries TRBV7-3 and TRBJ2-2, with 7 nucleotides matching TRBD2. V was pared by 5 bases and J by 1 base, with 7 bases of the junction left unmatched. Germline V lookup: CDR1 SGHTA, CDR2 FQGTGA. This CDR3 is built from 16 residues. Written as DNA, the CDR3 is TGTGCCAGCAGCAAAACACTAGCGCAGAACACCGGGGAGCTGTTTTTT. Translation: CASSKTLAQNTGELFF.

The chain uses TRBV4-1 and TRBJ2-2; 8 bases match TRBD2. With 5 bases clipped from V and 5 bases from J, the junction kept 4 bases outside the gene matches. The CDR3 runs 14 residues. Germline loops: CDR1 MGHRA, CDR2 YSYEKL. The CDR3 loop is CASSGASGTGELFF. Here the CDR3 DNA reads TGCGCCAGCAGCGGAGCTAGCGGGACCGGGGAGCTGTTTTTT.

The chain uses TRBV9 and TRBJ1-2; D call uncertain. The CDR3 totals 15 residues. Per the germline V gene, CDR1 is SGDLS and CDR2 is YYNGEE. Trimming took 0 bases from V and 4 from J, leaving 13 bases between them. DNA for the CDR3: TGTGCCAGCAGCGTAGCTGTGTTGGGTTCCTATGGCTACACCTTC. Translation: CASSVAVLGSYGYTF.

This sequence joins TRBV7-9 and TRBJ2-1; the D is unclear. The CDR3 has 16 amino acids. The germline CDR1 and CDR2 sequences are SEHNR and FQNEAQ (reference sequence). V was shortened by 1 base and J by 0 bases, with 10 bases between the two germline ends. The CDR3 reads CASSLELYSSYNEQFF. DNA for the CDR3: TGTGCCAGCAGCTTAGAACTATACAGCTCCTACAATGAGCAGTTCTTC.

The chain recombines TRBV5-1 with TRBJ2-3, with TRBD2 matching 12 bases. CDR1 and CDR2 from the germline V gene are SGHRS and YFSETQ. Trimming took 1 base from V and 0 from J; bases not matched to a gene: 0. The CDR3 is 16 residues long. The DNA for the CDR3 is TGCGCCAGCAGCTTGACTAGCGGGGGGAGCACAGATACGCAGTATTTT. Translating gives CASSLTSGGSTDTQYF.

The chain has TRBV5-1 and TRBJ2-7; 7 bases agree with TRBD1. V shed 4 bases, J shed 4 bases, and the junction held 11 bases outside the gene matches. The CDR3 runs 15 residues. From germline, CDR1 is SGHRS and CDR2 YFSETQ. The CDR3 DNA sequence: TGCGCCAGCAGCGAGACTCCGGGACAGCTATACGAGCAGTACTTC. Protein sequence: CASSETPGQLYEQYF.

V and J are TRBV5-5 and TRBJ1-1; D not certain. This CDR3 is built from 14 residues. Per germline, CDR1 SGHKS and CDR2 YYEKEE (reference sequence). V lost 2 bases to trimming and J lost 0 bases, with 8 bases between them. The CDR3 region has the DNA TGTGCCAGCAGCTTTAACATCATGAACACTGAAGCTTTCTTT. Translation: CASSFNIMNTEAFF.

The chain joins TRBV29-1 to TRBJ1-1; a possible D gene is TRBD1 (6 bases). The CDR3 length is 10 residues. With 7 bases removed from V and 8 bases from J, the gap between germline ends came to 11 bases. Germline V CDR1 and CDR2: SQVTM, ANQGSEA. This chain's CDR3 is CSAFQGEAFF. The DNA for the CDR3 is TGCAGCGCATTCCAGGGGGAAGCTTTCTTT.

This chain links TRBV7-7 with TRBJ2-1, with D unresolved. Germline-derived CDR1 and CDR2 are SSHAT and FNYEAQ (reference sequence). V gave up 1 base and J gave up 6 bases, with 10 bases separating them. The CDR3 loop spans 14 amino acids. CDR3 loop: CASSLEELSNEQFF. In DNA form, the CDR3 reads TGTGCCAGCAGCTTAGAGGAGCTGTCCAATGAGCAGTTCTTC.

The CDR3 coding sequence is TGTGCCAGCAGTTCCACAGGGGTGGGAGGCTACACCTTC. Translating it yields CASSSTGVGGYTF. The J gene is TRBJ1-2, the V gene TRBV6-5, with 7 nucleotides matching TRBD1. J was trimmed by 8 bases and V by 4 bases; bases with no gene match: 7. This CDR3 is built from 13 residues. Germline loops: CDR1 MNHEY, CDR2 SVGAGI.

The V call is TRBV27, the J call TRBJ2-7; D perhaps matches TRBD1 (6 bases). Trimming took 5 bases from V and 0 from J, leaving 17 bases between them. The CDR3 runs to 16 residues. Germline assignment: CDR1 MNHEY and CDR2 SMNVEV (reference sequence). The chain's CDR3 is CASSRRTVVSSYEQYF. As DNA, the CDR3 is TGTGCCAGCAGTCGGAGGACAGTCGTAAGCTCCTACGAGCAGTACTTC.

The chain joins TRBV7-9 to TRBJ1-1; TRBD1 matches at 8 bases. V gave up 5 bases and J gave up 1 base; unmatched junction bases: 3. The CDR3 runs to 14 residues. CDR1 is SEHNR, CDR2 FQNEAQ, per germline (reference sequence). The CDR3 sequence: CASSGGQANTEAFF. The CDR3 DNA sequence: TGTGCCAGCAGCGGGGGACAGGCGAACACTGAAGCTTTCTTT.

The rearrangement joins TRBV2 to TRBJ2-3, with D perhaps being TRBD1 or TRBD2 (6 bases each). Germline V gene data show CDR1 as SNHLY and CDR2 as FYNNEI. The CDR3 spans 13 residues. The CDR3 bases are TGTGCACCAAGGAGGGACAACACAGATACGCAGTATTTT. Protein: CAPRRDNTDTQYF.

The rearrangement links TRBV7-6 to TRBJ1-5, with D perhaps matching TRBD1 (6 bases). Looked up from germline, CDR1 is SGHVS and CDR2 is FNYEAQ. Trimming took off 1 base at V and 9 bases at J, with 10 bases between the two ends. The CDR3 is 13 amino acids. The CDR3 nucleotides are TGTGCCAGCAGCTTAGGTCAGGGGAGGCCCCAGCATTTT. This encodes CASSLGQGRPQHF.

The chain recombines TRBV2 with TRBJ2-7; TRBD2 agrees at 11 bases. Per germline, CDR1 SNHLY and CDR2 FYNNEI. CDR3 size: 15 residues. The ends lost 6 bases at V and 2 bases at J; junction bases unmatched: 6. CDR3 protein: CASSALAGGPYEQYF. In DNA, the CDR3 is TGTGCCAGCAGCGCGTTAGCGGGAGGGCCCTACGAGCAGTACTTC.

This chain links TRBV27 with TRBJ1-5, with unresolved D. V lost 2 bases and J 1 base, leaving 12 bases between the germline ends. CDR3 length: 16 residues. The germline CDR1 and CDR2 sequences are MNHEY and SMNVEV (reference sequence). In nucleotides, the CDR3 is TGTGCCAGCAGTTTACCACAGCAGGAAAGCAATCAGCCCCAGCATTTT. Translating it yields CASSLPQQESNQPQHF.

The chain employs TRBV5-1 and TRBJ1-2, with D maybe TRBD1 (5 bases). Trimming shortened V by 2 bases and J by 6 bases, and 8 bases separated the two germline ends. The CDR3 loop spans 12 amino acids. The germline gives CDR1 SGHRS, CDR2 YFSETQ. The CDR3 is CASSFGGNGYTF. CDR3 nucleotide sequence: TGCGCCAGCAGCTTTGGGGGGAATGGCTACACCTTC. The variable domain in full, completed from reference TRBV5-1 and TRBJ1-2, reads KAGVTQTPRYLIKTRGQQVTLSCSPISGHRSVSWYQQTPGQGLQFLFEYFSETQRNKGNFPGRFSGRQFSNSRSEMNVSTLELGDSALYLCASSFGGNGYTFGSGTRLTVV.

V gene TRBV13 combines with J gene TRBJ2-7; D may be TRBD1 (6 bases). CDR1 and CDR2 (germline): PRHDT, FYEKMQ (reference sequence). The CDR3 sequence is 15 residues long. V was trimmed by 4 bases and J by 3 bases, leaving 16 bases between them. Here the CDR3 reads CASSSGQLTNYEQYF. Written as DNA, the CDR3 is TGTGCCAGCAGCTCTGGACAGCTTACCAACTACGAGCAGTACTTC.